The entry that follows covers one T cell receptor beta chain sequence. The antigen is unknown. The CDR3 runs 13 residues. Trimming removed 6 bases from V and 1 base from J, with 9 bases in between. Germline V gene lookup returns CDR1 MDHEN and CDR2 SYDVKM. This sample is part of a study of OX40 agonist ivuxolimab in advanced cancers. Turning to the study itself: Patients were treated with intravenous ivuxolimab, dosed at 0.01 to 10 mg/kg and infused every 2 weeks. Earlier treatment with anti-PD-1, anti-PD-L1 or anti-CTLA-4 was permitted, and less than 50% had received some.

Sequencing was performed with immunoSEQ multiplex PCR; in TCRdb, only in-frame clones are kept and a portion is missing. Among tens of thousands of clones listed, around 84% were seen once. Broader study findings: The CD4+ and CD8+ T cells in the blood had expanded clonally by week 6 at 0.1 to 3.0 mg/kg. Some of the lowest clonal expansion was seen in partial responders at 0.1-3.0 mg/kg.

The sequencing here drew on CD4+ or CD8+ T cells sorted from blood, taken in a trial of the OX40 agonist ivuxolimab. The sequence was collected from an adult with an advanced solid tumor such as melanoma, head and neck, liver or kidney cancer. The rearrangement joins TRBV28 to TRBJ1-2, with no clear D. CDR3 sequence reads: CASRRLINYGYTF. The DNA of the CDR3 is TGTGCCAGCAGGCGACTGATTAACTATGGCTACACCTTC.